Listed here is a single TCR beta chain. The target antigen is unknown. An end of the junction differs from the germline gene, which may be a read error. This sample stems from a study of breast tumors, draining lymph nodes, adjacent tissues. The V gene's germline CDR1 is WSHSY and CDR2 SAAADI. The CDR3 is 9 amino acids. The study, taken as a whole, reports: Luminal-like breast cancer showed significantly greater tumor-nontumor repertoire similarity than basal-like breast cancer did. Compared with lymph nodes, tumors were less diverse; compared with nontumor tissue, more. Tumor T cell lymph node origin was a supported hypothesis, not proven.

A single record per CDR3 protein comes from TCRdb applying MiXCR to the multiplex PCR reads. The repertoire consists of 14,000 or so distinct CDR3 sequences, with around 58% occurring once and the leading ten covering approximately 30%. V is TRBV10-2 and J is TRBJ1-2, with D hard to call. The TCR was taken from a female donor with breast cancer. Some clones in this sample may be carry-over from other donors' samples. Specimen: tumor-adjacent breast tissue. The DNA of the CDR3 is TGCGCCAGCGGGCCAGCAAGATACTTC. The encoded protein is CASGPARYF.